This T cell receptor (beta chain) stems from a study of blood T cells in healthy people across ages. No fewer than 7 million PBMCs went into each sample. A second PCR of 7 to 11 cycles used a sample-barcoded 5' primer and a J-beta primer mix. A template-switch adaptor with 12 random nucleotides tagged each cDNA molecule. One entry per CDR3 protein, called by TCRdb with MiXCR from the 5' RACE reads. The table records about 1.8 million distinct CDR3 sequences, around half of them present only once. In its sample, this clonotype was seen many times. Trimming cost V 3 bases and J 4 bases; bases outside gene matches: 4. The CDR3 sequence is 16 residues long. Germline loops: CDR1 SGHRS, CDR2 YFSETQ.

J is TRBJ2-3 and V is TRBV5-1; 14 bases agree with TRBD2. Input material: blood. This TCR came from a middle-aged woman in good health. CDR3 in DNA: TGCGCCAGCAGCTCGGGACTAGCGGGGGTACCAGATACGCAGTATTTT. Encoded protein: CASSSGLAGVPDTQYF.